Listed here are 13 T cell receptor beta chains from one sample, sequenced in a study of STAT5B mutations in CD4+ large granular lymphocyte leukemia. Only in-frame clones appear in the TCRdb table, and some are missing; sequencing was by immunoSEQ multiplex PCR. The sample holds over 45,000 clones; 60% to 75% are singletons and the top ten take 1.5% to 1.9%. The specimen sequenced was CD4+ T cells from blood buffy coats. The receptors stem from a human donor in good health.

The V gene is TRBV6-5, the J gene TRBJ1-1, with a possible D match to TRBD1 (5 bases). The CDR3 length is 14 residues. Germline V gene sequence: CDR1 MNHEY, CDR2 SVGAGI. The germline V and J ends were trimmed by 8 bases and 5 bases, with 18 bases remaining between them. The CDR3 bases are TGTGCCAGCTCATCAGGCGGAGGGGTTACTGAAGCTTTCTTT. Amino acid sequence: CASSSGGGVTEAFF.

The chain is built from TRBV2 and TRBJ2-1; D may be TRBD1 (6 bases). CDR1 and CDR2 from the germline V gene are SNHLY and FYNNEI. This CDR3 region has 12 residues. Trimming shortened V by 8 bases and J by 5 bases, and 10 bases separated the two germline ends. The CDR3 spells CASRRDNNEQFF. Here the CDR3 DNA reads TGTGCCAGCCGAAGGGACAACAATGAGCAGTTCTTC.

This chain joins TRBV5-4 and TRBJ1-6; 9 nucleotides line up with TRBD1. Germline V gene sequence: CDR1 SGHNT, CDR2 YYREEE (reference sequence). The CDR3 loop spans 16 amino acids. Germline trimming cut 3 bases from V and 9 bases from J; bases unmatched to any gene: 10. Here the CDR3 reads CASSWDGQGLSSPLHF. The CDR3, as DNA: TGTGCCAGCAGCTGGGATGGACAGGGGTTGAGTTCACCCCTCCACTTT.

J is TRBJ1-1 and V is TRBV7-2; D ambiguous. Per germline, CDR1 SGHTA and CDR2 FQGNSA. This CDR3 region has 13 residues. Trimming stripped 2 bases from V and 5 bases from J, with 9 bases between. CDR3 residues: CASSLKPGTEAFF. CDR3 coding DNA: TGTGCCAGCAGCTTAAAACCGGGGACTGAAGCTTTCTTT.

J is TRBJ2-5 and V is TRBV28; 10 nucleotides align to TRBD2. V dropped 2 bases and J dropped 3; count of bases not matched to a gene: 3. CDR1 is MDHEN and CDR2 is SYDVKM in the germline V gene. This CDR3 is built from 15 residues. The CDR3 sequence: CASSLGSGGKETQYF. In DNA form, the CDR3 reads TGTGCCAGCAGTTTAGGTAGCGGGGGGAAAGAGACCCAGTACTTC.

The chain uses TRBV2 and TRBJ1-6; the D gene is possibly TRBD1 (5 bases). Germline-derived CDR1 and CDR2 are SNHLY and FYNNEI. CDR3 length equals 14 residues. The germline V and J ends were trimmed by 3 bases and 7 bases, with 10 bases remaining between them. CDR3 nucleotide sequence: TGTGCCAGCAGTGAGGGGCAGGAGAATTCACCCCTCCACTTT. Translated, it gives CASSEGQENSPLHF.

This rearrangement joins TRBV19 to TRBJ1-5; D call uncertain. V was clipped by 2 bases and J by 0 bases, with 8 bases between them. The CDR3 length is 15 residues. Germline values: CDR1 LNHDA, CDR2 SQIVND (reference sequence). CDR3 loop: CASSIQLYSNQPQHF. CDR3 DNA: TGTGCCAGTAGTATACAGCTTTATAGCAATCAGCCCCAGCATTTT. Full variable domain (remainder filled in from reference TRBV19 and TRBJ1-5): DGGITQSPKYLFRKEGQNVTLSCEQNLNHDAMYWYRQDPGQGLRLIYYSQIVNDFQKGDIAEGYSVSREKKESFPLTVTSAQKNPTAFYLCASSIQLYSNQPQHFGDGTRLSIL.

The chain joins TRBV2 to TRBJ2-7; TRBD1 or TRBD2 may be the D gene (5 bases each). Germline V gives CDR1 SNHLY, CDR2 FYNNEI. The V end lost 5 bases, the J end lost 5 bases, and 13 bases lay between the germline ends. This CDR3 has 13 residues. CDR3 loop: CASSQDRGHEQYV. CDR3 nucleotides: TGTGCCAGCAGTCAAGACCGGGGCCACGAGCAGTACGTC.

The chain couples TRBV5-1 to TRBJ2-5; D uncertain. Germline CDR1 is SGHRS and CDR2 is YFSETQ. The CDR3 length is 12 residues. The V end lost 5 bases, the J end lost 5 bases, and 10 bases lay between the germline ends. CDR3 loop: CASSGVGETQYF. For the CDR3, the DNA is TGCGCCAGCAGTGGGGTGGGGGAGACCCAGTACTTC.

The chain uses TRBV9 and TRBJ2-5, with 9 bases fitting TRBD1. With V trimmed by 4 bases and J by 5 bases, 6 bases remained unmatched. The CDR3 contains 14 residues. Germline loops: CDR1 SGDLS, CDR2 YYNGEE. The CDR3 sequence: CASSPWTGDETQYF. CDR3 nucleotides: TGTGCCAGCAGCCCCTGGACAGGGGACGAGACCCAGTACTTC.

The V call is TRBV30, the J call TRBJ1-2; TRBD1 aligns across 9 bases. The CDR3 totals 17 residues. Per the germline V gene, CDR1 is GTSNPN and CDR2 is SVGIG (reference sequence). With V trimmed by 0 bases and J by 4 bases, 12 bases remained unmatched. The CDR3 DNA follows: TGTGCCTGGAGTGTAGTAAGGGGGACAGGGAACCCCTATGGCTACACCTTC. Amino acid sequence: CAWSVVRGTGNPYGYTF. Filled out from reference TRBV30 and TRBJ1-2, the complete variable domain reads SQTIHQWPATLVQPVGSPLSLECTVEGTSNPNLYWYRQAAGRGLQLLFYSVGIGQISSEVPQNLSASRPQDRQFILSSKKLLLSDSGFYLCAWSVVRGTGNPYGYTFGSGTRLTVV.

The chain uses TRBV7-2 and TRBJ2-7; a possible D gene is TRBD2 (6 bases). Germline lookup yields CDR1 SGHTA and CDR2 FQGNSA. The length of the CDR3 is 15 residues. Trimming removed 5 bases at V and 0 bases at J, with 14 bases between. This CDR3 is CASSPQRGSSYEQYF. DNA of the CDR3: TGTGCCAGCAGCCCCCAACGGGGGAGCTCCTACGAGCAGTACTTC. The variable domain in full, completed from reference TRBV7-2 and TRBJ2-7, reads GAGVSQSPSNKVTEKGKDVELRCDPISGHTALYWYRQSLGQGLEFLIYFQGNSAPDKSGLPSDRFSAERTGGSVSTLTIQRTQQEDSAVYLCASSPQRGSSYEQYFGPGTRLTVT.

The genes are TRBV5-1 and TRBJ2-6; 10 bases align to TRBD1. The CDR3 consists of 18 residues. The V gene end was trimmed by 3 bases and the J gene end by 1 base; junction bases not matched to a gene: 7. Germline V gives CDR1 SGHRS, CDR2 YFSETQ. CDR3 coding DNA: TGCGCCAGCAGCTCCGTAGGGACAGGGGTGTCTGGGGCCAACGTCCTGACTTTC. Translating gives CASSSVGTGVSGANVLTF.